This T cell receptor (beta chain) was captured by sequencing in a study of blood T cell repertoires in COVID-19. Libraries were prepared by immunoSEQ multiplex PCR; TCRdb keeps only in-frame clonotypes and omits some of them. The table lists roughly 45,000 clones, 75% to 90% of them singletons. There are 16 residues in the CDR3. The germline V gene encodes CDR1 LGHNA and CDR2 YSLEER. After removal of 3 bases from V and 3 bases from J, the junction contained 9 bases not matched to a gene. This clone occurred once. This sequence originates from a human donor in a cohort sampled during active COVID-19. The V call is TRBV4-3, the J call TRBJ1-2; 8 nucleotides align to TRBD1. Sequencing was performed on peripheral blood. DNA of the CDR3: TGCGCCAGCAGCCAGTACCGGACAGGGATTCACTATGGCTACACCTTC. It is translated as CASSQYRTGIHYGYTF.